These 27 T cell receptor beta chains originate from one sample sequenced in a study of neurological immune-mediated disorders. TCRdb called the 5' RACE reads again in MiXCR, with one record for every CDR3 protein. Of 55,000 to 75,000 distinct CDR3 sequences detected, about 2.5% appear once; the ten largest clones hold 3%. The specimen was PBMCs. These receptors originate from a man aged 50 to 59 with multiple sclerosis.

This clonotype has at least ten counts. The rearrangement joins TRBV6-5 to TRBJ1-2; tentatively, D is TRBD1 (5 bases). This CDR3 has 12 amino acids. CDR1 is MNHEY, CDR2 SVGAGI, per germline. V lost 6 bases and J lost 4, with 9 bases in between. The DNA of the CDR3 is TGTGCCAGCAGCCCCGGGGCCTATGGCTACACCTTC. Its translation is CASSPGAYGYTF.

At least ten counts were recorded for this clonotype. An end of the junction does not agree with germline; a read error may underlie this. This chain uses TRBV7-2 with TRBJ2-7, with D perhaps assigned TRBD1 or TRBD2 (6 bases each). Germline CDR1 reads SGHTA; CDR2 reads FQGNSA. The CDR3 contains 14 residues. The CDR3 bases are TGTGCCAACAGCCACGGGGGCCAGAACTACGAGCAGTACTTC. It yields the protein CANSHGGQNYEQYF.

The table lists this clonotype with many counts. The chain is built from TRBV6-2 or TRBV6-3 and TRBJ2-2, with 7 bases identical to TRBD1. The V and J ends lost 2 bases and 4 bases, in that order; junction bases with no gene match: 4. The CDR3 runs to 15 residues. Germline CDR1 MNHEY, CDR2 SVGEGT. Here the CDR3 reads CASSYDREGTGELFF. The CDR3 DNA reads TGTGCCAGCAGTTACGACAGGGAAGGCACCGGGGAGCTGTTTTTT.

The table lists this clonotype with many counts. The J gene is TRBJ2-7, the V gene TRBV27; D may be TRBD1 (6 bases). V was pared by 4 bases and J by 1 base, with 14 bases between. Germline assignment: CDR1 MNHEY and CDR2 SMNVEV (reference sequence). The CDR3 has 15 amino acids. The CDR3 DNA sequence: TGTGCCAGCAGTTGGGTTAACAGGGTGTCCTACGAGCAGTACTTC. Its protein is CASSWVNRVSYEQYF.

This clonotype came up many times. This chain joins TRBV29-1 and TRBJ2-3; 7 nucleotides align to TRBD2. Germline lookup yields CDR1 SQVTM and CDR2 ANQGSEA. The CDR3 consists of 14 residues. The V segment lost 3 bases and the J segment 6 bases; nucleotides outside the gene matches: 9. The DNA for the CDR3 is TGCAGCGTTGACCCCGCGGGGGTTGGGGATACGCAGTATTTT. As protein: CSVDPAGVGDTQYF.

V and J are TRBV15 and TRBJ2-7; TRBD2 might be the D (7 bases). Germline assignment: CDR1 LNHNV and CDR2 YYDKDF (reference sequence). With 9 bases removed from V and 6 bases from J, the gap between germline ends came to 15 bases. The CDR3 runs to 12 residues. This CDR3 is CATRGGDPEQYF. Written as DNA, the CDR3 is TGTGCCACGAGGGGGGGGGATCCCGAGCAGTACTTC. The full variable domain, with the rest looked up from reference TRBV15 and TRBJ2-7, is DAMVIQNPRYQVTQFGKPVTLSCSQTLNHNVMYWYQQKSSQAPKLLFHYYDKDFNNEADTPDNFQSRRPNTSFCFLDIRSPGLGDTAMYLCATRGGDPEQYFGPGTRLTVT.

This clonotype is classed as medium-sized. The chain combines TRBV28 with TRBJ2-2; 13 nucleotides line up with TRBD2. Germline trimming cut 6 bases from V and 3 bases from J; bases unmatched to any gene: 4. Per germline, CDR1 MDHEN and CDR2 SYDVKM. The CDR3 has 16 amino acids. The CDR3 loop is CASSQGLAGDTGELFF. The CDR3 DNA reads TGTGCCAGCAGCCAAGGACTAGCGGGGGACACCGGGGAGCTGTTTTTT. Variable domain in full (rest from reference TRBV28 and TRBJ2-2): DVKVTQSSRYLVKRTGEKVFLECVQDMDHENMFWYRQDPGLGLRLIYFSYDVKMKEKGDIPEGYSVSREKKERFSLILESASTNQTSMYLCASSQGLAGDTGELFFGEGSRLTVL.

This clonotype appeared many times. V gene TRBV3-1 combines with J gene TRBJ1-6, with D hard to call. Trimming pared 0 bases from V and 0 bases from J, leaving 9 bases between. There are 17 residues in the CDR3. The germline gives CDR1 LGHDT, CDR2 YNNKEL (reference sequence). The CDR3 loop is CASSQDRGISYNSPLHF. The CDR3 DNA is TGTGCCAGCAGCCAAGACCGCGGGATCTCCTATAATTCACCCCTCCACTTT.

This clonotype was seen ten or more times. The chain's CDR3 is CASSYSSTDTQYF. Written as DNA, the CDR3 is TGTGCCAGCAGTTACTCCAGCACAGATACGCAGTATTTT. The rearrangement uses TRBV6-2 or TRBV6-3 and TRBJ2-3; D not resolved. The CDR3 loop spans 13 amino acids. The V end lost 0 bases, the J end lost 0 bases, and 1 base lay between the germline ends. In germline, CDR1 is MNHEY, CDR2 SVGEGT.

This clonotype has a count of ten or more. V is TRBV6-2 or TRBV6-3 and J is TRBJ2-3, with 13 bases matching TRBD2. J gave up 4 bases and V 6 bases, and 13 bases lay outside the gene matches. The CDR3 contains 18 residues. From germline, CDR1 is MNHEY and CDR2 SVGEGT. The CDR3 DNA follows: TGTGCCAGCAGCTCCTCACGACTAGCGGGGGGCTCTGCAGATACGCAGTATTTT. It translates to CASSSSRLAGGSADTQYF.

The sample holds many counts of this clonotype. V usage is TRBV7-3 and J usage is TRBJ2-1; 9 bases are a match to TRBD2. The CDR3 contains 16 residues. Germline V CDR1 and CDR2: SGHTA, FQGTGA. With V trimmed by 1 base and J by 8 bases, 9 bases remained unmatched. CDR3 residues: CASSLNAGGLVDEQFF. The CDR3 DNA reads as TGTGCCAGCAGCTTAAACGCGGGGGGGCTAGTCGATGAGCAGTTCTTC.

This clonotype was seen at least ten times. CDR3 amino acids: CATSRDRGGLEQYF. The DNA for the CDR3 is TGTGCCACCAGCAGAGATCGTGGGGGGCTCGAGCAGTACTTC. V is TRBV15 and J is TRBJ2-7; D is possibly TRBD1 or TRBD2 (6 bases each). Trimming took 0 bases from V and 6 from J, leaving 12 bases between them. CDR1 is LNHNV and CDR2 is YYDKDF in the germline V gene (reference sequence). The CDR3 contains 14 residues.

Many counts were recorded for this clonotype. The CDR3: CASSLTRGALPKQETQYF. CDR3 bases: TGCGCCAGCAGCTTGACGCGGGGGGCCCTCCCAAAACAAGAGACCCAGTACTTC. The chain has TRBV5-1 and TRBJ2-5; 8 nucleotides align to TRBD2. Looked up from germline, CDR1 is SGHRS and CDR2 is YFSETQ. J was trimmed by 2 bases and V by 1 base; bases with no gene match: 13. There are 18 residues in the CDR3.

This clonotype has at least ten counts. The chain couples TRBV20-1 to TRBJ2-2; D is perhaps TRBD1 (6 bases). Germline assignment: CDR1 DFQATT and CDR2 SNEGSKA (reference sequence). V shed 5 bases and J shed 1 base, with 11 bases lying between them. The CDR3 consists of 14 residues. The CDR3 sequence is CSAPRRGNTGELFF. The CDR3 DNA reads TGCAGTGCTCCCCGCAGGGGGAACACCGGGGAGCTGTTTTTT.

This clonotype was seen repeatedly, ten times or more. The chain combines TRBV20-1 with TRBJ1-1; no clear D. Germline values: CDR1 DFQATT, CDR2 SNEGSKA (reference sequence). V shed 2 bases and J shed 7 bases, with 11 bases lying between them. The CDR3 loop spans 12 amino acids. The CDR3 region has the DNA TGCAGTGCTAGACCGGACGAATTTGAAGCTTTCTTT. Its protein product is CSARPDEFEAFF.

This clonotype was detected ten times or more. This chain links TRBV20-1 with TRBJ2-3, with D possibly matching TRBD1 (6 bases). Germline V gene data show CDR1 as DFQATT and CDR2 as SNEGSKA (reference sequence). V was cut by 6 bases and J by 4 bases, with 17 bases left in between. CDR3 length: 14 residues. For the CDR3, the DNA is TGCAGTGCCATCAGGGGTGGCGGCGCAGATACGCAGTATTTT. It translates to CSAIRGGGADTQYF.

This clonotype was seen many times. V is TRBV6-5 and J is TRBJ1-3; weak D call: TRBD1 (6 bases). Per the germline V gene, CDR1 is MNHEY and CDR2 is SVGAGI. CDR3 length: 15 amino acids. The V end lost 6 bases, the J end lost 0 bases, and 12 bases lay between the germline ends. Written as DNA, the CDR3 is TGTGCCAGCAGCGACAGGTCGCGCTCTGGAAACACCATATATTTT. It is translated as CASSDRSRSGNTIYF.

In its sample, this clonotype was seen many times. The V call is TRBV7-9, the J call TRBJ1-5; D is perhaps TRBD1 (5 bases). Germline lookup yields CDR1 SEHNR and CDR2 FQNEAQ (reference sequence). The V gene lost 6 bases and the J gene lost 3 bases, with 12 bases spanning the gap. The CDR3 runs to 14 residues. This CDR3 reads CASSFPGTNQPQHF. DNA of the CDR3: TGTGCCAGCAGTTTCCCCGGGACCAATCAGCCCCAGCATTTT.

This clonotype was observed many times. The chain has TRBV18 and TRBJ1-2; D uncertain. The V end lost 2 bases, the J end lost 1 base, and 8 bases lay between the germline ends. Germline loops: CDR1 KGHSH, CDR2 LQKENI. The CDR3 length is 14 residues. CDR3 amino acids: CASSPGRDNYGYTF. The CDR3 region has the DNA TGTGCCAGCTCACCAGGCAGAGATAACTATGGCTACACCTTC.

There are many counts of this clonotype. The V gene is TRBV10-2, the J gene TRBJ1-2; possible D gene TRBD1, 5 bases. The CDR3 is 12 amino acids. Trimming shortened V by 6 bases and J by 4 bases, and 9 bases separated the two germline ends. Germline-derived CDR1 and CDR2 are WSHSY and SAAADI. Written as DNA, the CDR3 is TGCGCCAGCAGCCACGACAGCTATGGCTACACCTTC. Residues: CASSHDSYGYTF.

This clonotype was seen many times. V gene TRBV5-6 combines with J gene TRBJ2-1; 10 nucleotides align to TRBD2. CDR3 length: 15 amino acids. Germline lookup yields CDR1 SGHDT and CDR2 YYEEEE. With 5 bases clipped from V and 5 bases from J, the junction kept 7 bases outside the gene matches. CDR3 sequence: CASRLAGGAHNEQFF. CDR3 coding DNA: TGTGCCAGCAGGTTAGCGGGGGGTGCCCACAATGAGCAGTTCTTC.

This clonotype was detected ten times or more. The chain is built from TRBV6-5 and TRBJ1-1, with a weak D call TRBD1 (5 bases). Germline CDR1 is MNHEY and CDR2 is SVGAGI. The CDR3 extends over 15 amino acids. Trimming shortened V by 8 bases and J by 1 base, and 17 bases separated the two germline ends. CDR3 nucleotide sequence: TGTGCCAGCCGAATTGGGGGGGTAGAGAACACTGAAGCTTTCTTT. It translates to CASRIGGVENTEAFF.

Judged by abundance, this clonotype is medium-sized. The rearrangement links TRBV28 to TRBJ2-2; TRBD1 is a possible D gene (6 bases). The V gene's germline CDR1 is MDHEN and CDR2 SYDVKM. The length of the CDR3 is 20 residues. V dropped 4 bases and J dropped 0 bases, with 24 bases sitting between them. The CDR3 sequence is CASSSFVEGRGVANTGELFF. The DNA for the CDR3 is TGTGCCAGCAGTTCATTTGTCGAGGGCAGGGGTGTTGCGAACACCGGGGAGCTGTTTTTT.

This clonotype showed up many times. The CDR3 nucleotides are TGTGCCAGCAGCCCCGGGGAAGGGGGGAGCCACGAGCAGTACTTC. It specifies CASSPGEGGSHEQYF. The J gene is TRBJ2-7, the V gene TRBV6-5; D assignment may be TRBD1 or TRBD2 (6 bases each). Between the trimmed V and J ends, which lost 6 bases and 5 bases, there was a span of 20 bases. The CDR3 consists of 15 residues. Germline V gene lookup returns CDR1 MNHEY and CDR2 SVGAGI.

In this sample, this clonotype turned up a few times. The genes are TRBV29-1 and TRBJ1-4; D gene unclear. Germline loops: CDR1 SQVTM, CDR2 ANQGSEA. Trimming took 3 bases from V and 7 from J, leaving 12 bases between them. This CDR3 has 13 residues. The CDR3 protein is CSVDSRAGEKLFF. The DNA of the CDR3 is TGCAGCGTTGATAGTAGGGCCGGTGAAAAACTGTTTTTT.

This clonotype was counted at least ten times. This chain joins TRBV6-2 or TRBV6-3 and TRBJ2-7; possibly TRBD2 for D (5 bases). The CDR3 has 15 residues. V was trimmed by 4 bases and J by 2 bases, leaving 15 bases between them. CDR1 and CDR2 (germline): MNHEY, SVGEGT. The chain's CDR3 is CASSSTRGFAYEQYF. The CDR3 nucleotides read TGTGCCAGCAGTTCTACTAGAGGTTTCGCCTACGAGCAGTACTTC.

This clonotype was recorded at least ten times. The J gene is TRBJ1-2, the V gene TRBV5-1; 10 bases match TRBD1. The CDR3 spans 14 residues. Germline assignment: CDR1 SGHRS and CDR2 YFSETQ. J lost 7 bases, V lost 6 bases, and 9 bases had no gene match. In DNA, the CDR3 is TGCGCCAGCACTATACCGGGACAGGGGAGTGGCTACACCTTC. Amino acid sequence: CASTIPGQGSGYTF.